The 21 T cell receptor beta chains reported below all come from one sample, sequenced in a study of identical twins' blood T cells (dated by TCRdb to between 2011 and 2013). Receptors were amplified or captured by 5' RACE. For sequencing, an Illumina Genome Analyzer IIx was employed. TCRdb ran its own pipeline on the public reads, namely fastp trimming at Q25 and MiXCR clone calling, and kept in-frame beta chains. Each entry is one CDR3 protein sequence, shown with its most common DNA and genes. The sample data list hundreds of thousands of distinct CDR3 sequences, and about 28% of these were observed just once. Around 5.6% of the sample is taken by the ten largest. The sequencing input was PBMCs. These receptors all stem from a woman aged 18-55 years in good health.

This chain's CDR3 is CSARPQEGGTEAFF. CDR3 in DNA: TGCAGTGCTAGGCCTCAGGAGGGAGGCACTGAAGCTTTCTTT. The chain recombines TRBV20-1 with TRBJ1-1; D is unresolved. Germline V gene sequence: CDR1 DFQATT, CDR2 SNEGSKA (reference sequence). The CDR3 runs to 14 residues. The V gene lost 3 bases and the J gene lost 4 bases, with 15 bases spanning the gap.

Worth noting for this clonotype: Just one base apart from a much larger clone, this may be a read error. The chain combines TRBV5-1 with TRBJ2-5; D gene ambiguous. V lost 4 bases and J 2 bases, leaving 9 bases between the germline ends. The CDR3 sequence is 13 residues long. CDR1 is SGHRS and CDR2 is YFSETQ in the germline V gene. The CDR3 bases are TGCGCCAGCAGCCTTGACAAGCAAGAGACCCAGTACTTC. It encodes CASSLDKQETQYF.

This chain uses TRBV24-1 with TRBJ2-1; no definite D call. Trimming left V 6 bases short and J 5 bases short, with 4 bases between. This CDR3 has 11 residues. Germline CDR1 is KGHDR and CDR2 is SFDVKD. DNA for the CDR3: TGTGCCACCAGTCCGAACAATGAGCAGTTCTTC. This sequence encodes CATSPNNEQFF.

The genes are TRBV29-1 and TRBJ2-2, with D perhaps matching TRBD2 (6 bases). The V gene's germline CDR1 is SQVTM and CDR2 ANQGSEA. This CDR3 comprises 14 residues. V was clipped by 7 bases and J by 2 bases, with 14 bases between them. DNA of the CDR3: TGCAGCGGAACCGGGAGTCTAAACACCGGGGAGCTGTTTTTT. Protein: CSGTGSLNTGELFF.

This clonotype has only a few counts. The J gene is TRBJ1-1, the V gene TRBV7-9; possibly TRBD1 for D (6 bases). V lost 3 bases and J lost 7, with 15 bases in between. Per germline, CDR1 SEHNR and CDR2 FQNEAQ (reference sequence). The CDR3 consists of 14 residues. The CDR3 reads CASSFGRGLVEAFF. CDR3 DNA sequence: TGTGCCAGCAGCTTTGGCAGGGGTTTAGTTGAAGCTTTCTTT. The full variable domain, completed using reference TRBV7-9 and TRBJ1-1, is DTGVSQNPRHKITKRGQNVTFRCDPISEHNRLYWYRQTLGQGPEFLTYFQNEAQLEKSRLLSDRFSAERPKGSFSTLEIQRTEQGDSAMYLCASSFGRGLVEAFFGQGTRLTVV.

This chain joins TRBV25-1 and TRBJ1-6, with 8 bases fitting TRBD1. The V segment lost 2 bases and the J segment 11 bases; nucleotides outside the gene matches: 11. From germline, CDR1 is MGHDK and CDR2 SYGVNS. There are 16 residues in the CDR3. CDR3 DNA sequence: TGTGCCAGCAGTGAACCCCGTATCAGGGGGCTAACACCCCTCCACTTT. This encodes CASSEPRIRGLTPLHF.

The chain combines TRBV6-5 with TRBJ1-5, with a tentative D call TRBD1 (5 bases). CDR1 and CDR2 from the germline V gene are MNHEY and SVGAGI. The CDR3 is 15 amino acids. V was pared by 0 bases and J by 6 bases, with 12 bases between. The CDR3 DNA sequence: TGTGCCAGCAGTTACTCGATACAGGCGGCTCAGCCCCAGCATTTT. It specifies CASSYSIQAAQPQHF.

The CDR3 loop is CASSLEGYRGDTQYF. The CDR3 bases are TGTGCCAGCAGCTTAGAGGGATATAGGGGCGATACGCAGTATTTT. The V call is TRBV11-2, the J call TRBJ2-3, with D perhaps matching TRBD1 (5 bases). The CDR3 spans 15 residues. Germline values: CDR1 SGHAT, CDR2 FQNNGV. V lost 0 bases, J lost 6 bases, and 13 bases lay in between.

There are a few counts of this clonotype. The chain links TRBV25-1 to TRBJ1-2; D gene uncertain. The V gene lost 3 bases and the J gene lost 1 base, with 6 bases spanning the gap. This CDR3 is built from 13 residues. The germline CDR1 and CDR2 sequences are MGHDK and SYGVNS. In DNA, the CDR3 is TGTGCCAGCAGTGACCCCTTTAACTATGGCTACACCTTC. Its translation: CASSDPFNYGYTF.

This clonotype was observed a handful of times. The chain employs TRBV7-2 and TRBJ1-1, with D hard to call. Germline CDR1 SGHTA, CDR2 FQGNSA. CDR3 size: 15 residues. Trimming took off 2 bases at V and 1 base at J, with 11 bases between the two ends. The CDR3 spells CASSLSGVSNTEAFF. CDR3 DNA sequence: TGTGCCAGCAGCTTATCAGGCGTTTCGAACACTGAAGCTTTCTTT.

This clonotype was counted only a few times. V is TRBV6-1 and J is TRBJ2-7; D is perhaps TRBD2 (5 bases). CDR1 is MNHNS and CDR2 is SASEGT in the germline V gene. Deletions cut 5 bases from V and 1 base from J, with 18 bases between. The CDR3 is made up of 16 amino acids. The CDR3 DNA is TGTGCCAGCAGTCCCGTTTTCGGGATTTTTTCCTACGAGCAGTACTTC. This encodes CASSPVFGIFSYEQYF.

This clonotype was seen more than once but under ten times. CDR3 region: CASSELGQGADTYEQYF. For the CDR3, the DNA is TGTGCCAGCAGTGAATTGGGACAGGGGGCTGACACCTACGAGCAGTACTTC. The rearrangement joins TRBV2 to TRBJ2-7; TRBD1 agrees at 12 bases. CDR3 length equals 17 residues. Trimming at V came to 2 bases and at J to 2 bases, leaving 7 bases not matched to a gene. The germline V gene encodes CDR1 SNHLY and CDR2 FYNNEI.

The chain joins TRBV3-1 to TRBJ1-3; D ambiguous. Trimming cost V 4 bases and J 4 bases, with 17 bases left between them. In germline, CDR1 is LGHDT, CDR2 YNNKEL (reference sequence). The CDR3 totals 16 residues. This chain's CDR3 is CASSPRSGLLGNTIYF. In DNA, the CDR3 is TGTGCCAGCAGCCCCCGGAGCGGACTATTAGGAAACACCATATATTTT. The full variable domain, in which reference TRBV3-1 and TRBJ1-3 provide the parts outside the CDR3, is DTAVSQTPKYLVTQMGNDKSIKCEQNLGHDTMYWYKQDSKKFLKIMFSYNNKELIINETVPNRFSPKSPDKAHLNLHINSLELGDSAVYFCASSPRSGLLGNTIYFGEGSWLTVV.

V is TRBV29-1 and J is TRBJ1-5, with D possibly TRBD1 on 5 matching bases. Germline lookup yields CDR1 SQVTM and CDR2 ANQGSEA. The CDR3 is made up of 12 amino acids. V was pared by 6 bases and J by 6 bases, with 12 bases between. The CDR3 sequence is CSVVQGSQPQHF. The CDR3 nucleotides read TGCAGCGTCGTGCAGGGTTCTCAGCCCCAGCATTTT.

The gene calls are TRBV2 and TRBJ2-3; 9 bases align to TRBD1. Germline trimming cut 11 bases from V and 2 bases from J; bases unmatched to any gene: 5. The CDR3 loop spans 13 amino acids. Per the germline V gene, CDR1 is SNHLY and CDR2 is FYNNEI. DNA of the CDR3: TGTGCCTCCGACAGGGGGTCCACAGATACGCAGTATTTT. Amino acid sequence: CASDRGSTDTQYF.

The chain links TRBV12-3 or TRBV12-4 to TRBJ2-7; either TRBD1 or TRBD2 may fit D (5 bases each). The CDR3 is 17 residues long. Trimming shortened V by 1 base and J by 3 bases, and 19 bases separated the two germline ends. CDR3 protein: CASSLVWAEGTDYEQYF. DNA of the CDR3: TGTGCCAGCAGTTTAGTTTGGGCCGAGGGGACGGACTACGAGCAGTACTTC.

The rearrangement links TRBV18 to TRBJ2-1; D gene unclear. The CDR3 is 12 residues long. The germline V and J ends were trimmed by 2 bases and 6 bases, with 5 bases remaining between them. CDR1 and CDR2 from the germline V gene are KGHSH and LQKENI. CDR3: CASSPASNEQFF. The CDR3, as DNA: TGTGCCAGCTCACCAGCGTCCAATGAGCAGTTCTTC.

This clonotype turned up a few times. As DNA, the CDR3 is TGTGCCAGCAGCGTCATTCGGGATACTGAAGCTTTCTTT. Its translation is CASSVIRDTEAFF. The V and J genes are TRBV13 and TRBJ1-1; no clear D. Germline loops: CDR1 PRHDT, CDR2 FYEKMQ (reference sequence). Trimming pared 5 bases from V and 5 bases from J, leaving 12 bases between. This CDR3 region has 13 residues. Full variable domain (rest looked up from reference TRBV13 and TRBJ1-1): AAGVIQSPRHLIKEKRETATLKCYPIPRHDTVYWYQQGPGQDPQFLISFYEKMQSDKGSIPDRFSAQQFSDYHSELNMSSLELGDSALYFCASSVIRDTEAFFGQGTRLTVV.

V gene TRBV20-1 combines with J gene TRBJ2-5; tentative D call: TRBD2 (6 bases). Germline V gene lookup returns CDR1 DFQATT and CDR2 SNEGSKA (reference sequence). This CDR3 is 11 amino acids long. With 5 bases removed from V and 5 bases from J, the gap between germline ends came to 9 bases. CDR3 sequence reads: CSADGGETQYF. In nucleotides, the CDR3 is TGCAGTGCTGACGGAGGGGAGACCCAGTACTTC.

This clonotype appeared a few times. This sequence joins TRBV11-2 and TRBJ2-1; 12 bases line up with TRBD2. The germline V gene encodes CDR1 SGHAT and CDR2 FQNNGV. The J segment lost 6 bases and the V segment lost 4 bases, leaving 4 bases of the junction unmatched. This CDR3 has 15 residues. The DNA for the CDR3 is TGTGCCAGCAGCTCAACTAGCGGGGGGCCCAATGAGCAGTTCTTC. This codes for CASSSTSGGPNEQFF. Drawing the rest from reference TRBV11-2 and TRBJ2-1, the complete variable domain is EAGVAQSPRYKIIEKRQSVAFWCNPISGHATLYWYQQILGQGPKLLIQFQNNGVVDDSQLPKDRFSAERLKGVDSTLKIQPAKLEDSAVYLCASSSTSGGPNEQFFGPGTRLTVL.

This clonotype has a handful of counts. This chain connects TRBV5-6 to TRBJ1-2; 7 bases map to TRBD1. The CDR3 covers 14 residues. The V and J ends lost 2 bases and 2 bases, in that order; junction bases with no gene match: 3. In germline, CDR1 is SGHDT, CDR2 YYEEEE. The CDR3 sequence is CASSLLDRNYGYTF. In nucleotides, the CDR3 is TGTGCCAGCAGCTTACTGGACAGGAACTATGGCTACACCTTC.